The 14 T cell receptor beta chains below come from one sample, sequenced in a study of shared clonotypes between healthy human individuals. This table comes from immunoSEQ multiplex PCR, and its TCRdb copy is limited to in-frame clones, with some not included. The table shows over 850,000 clones, with about 84% occurring only once. The source material was memory CD4+ T cells from PBMCs. The subset denotes: CD45RA-negative fraction. These TCRs come from a man between 18 and 29 years old in good health. Some clones in this sample may be carry-over from other donors' samples.

About this clone itself: Germline and junction disagree at one end, which may indicate a read error. The rearrangement uses TRBV5-5 and TRBJ1-4; tentative D call: TRBD1 (5 bases). The CDR3 spans 18 residues. The V gene's germline CDR1 is SGHKS and CDR2 YYEKEE (reference sequence). The CDR3, as DNA: TGCGCCAGCAGCCAACAACTCGGGACCTCTGCAACTAATGAAAAACTGTTTTTT. Residues: CASSQQLGTSATNEKLFF.

This chain connects TRBV21-1 to TRBJ1-1; the table calls TRBD1, which could not be checked here. TRBV21-1 is reported as a pseudogene. CDR3 length: 15 residues. CDR3 region: CASSSRNRGNTEAFF. The CDR3 nucleotides are TGTGCCAGCAGCTCGCGGAACAGGGGGAACACTGAAGCTTTCTTT.

The chain employs TRBV19 and TRBJ1-5, with D uncertain. V gave up 3 bases and J gave up 4 bases, with 10 bases separating them. The germline CDR1 and CDR2 sequences are LNHDA and SQIVND (reference sequence). This CDR3 comprises 14 residues. The CDR3 region has the DNA TGTGCCAGTAGTATTAGGGCAGATAATCAGCCCCAGCATTTT. Translated: CASSIRADNQPQHF.

The chain combines TRBV5-4 with TRBJ1-3; a possible D gene is TRBD1 (6 bases). Germline lookup yields CDR1 SGHNT and CDR2 YYREEE (reference sequence). This CDR3 comprises 15 residues. V gave up 5 bases and J gave up 0 bases, with 12 bases separating them. Here the CDR3 DNA reads TGTGCCAGCAGTTATGGGACAAGCTCTGGAAACACCATATATTTT. It encodes CASSYGTSSGNTIYF.

This chain links TRBV6-6 with TRBJ1-2, with TRBD1 as a possible D gene (6 bases). CDR3 length: 13 residues. The V end was cut by 4 bases, the J end by 6 bases, with 12 bases between. Germline CDR1 is MNHNY and CDR2 is SVGAGI (reference sequence). The CDR3 DNA is TGTGCCAGCAGTTCCCAGCGACAGGATGGCTACACCTTC. This translates into CASSSQRQDGYTF.

The genes are TRBV6-6 and TRBJ2-7; D remains unclear. This CDR3 is 14 amino acids long. With 3 bases removed from V and 0 bases from J, the gap between germline ends came to 9 bases. Germline V gives CDR1 MNHNY, CDR2 SVGAGI (reference sequence). Here the CDR3 DNA reads TGTGCCAGCAGTTATTACGGAAGCTCCTACGAGCAGTACTTC. Translation: CASSYYGSSYEQYF.

Comments on this clone: The sample carries other DNA sequences with the same CDR3. This chain uses TRBV5-1 with TRBJ2-6; TRBD1 is a possible D gene (5 bases). The CDR3 sequence is 15 residues long. The V gene's germline CDR1 is SGHRS and CDR2 YFSETQ. Trimming took 0 bases from V and 4 from J, leaving 8 bases between them. In nucleotides, the CDR3 is TGCGCCAGCAGCTTGGGGGGCTCCGGGGCCAACGTCCTGACTTTC. This gives the protein CASSLGGSGANVLTF.

V gene TRBV15 combines with J gene TRBJ2-1; a weak D match, TRBD2 (6 bases). From germline, CDR1 is LNHNV and CDR2 YYDKDF (reference sequence). This CDR3 is built from 14 residues. The V end lost 8 bases, the J end lost 2 bases, and 13 bases lay between the germline ends. The chain's CDR3 is CATRLGGPYNEQFF. CDR3 DNA sequence: TGTGCCACCCGGCTGGGGGGACCCTACAATGAGCAGTTCTTC.

The V gene is TRBV7-8, the J gene TRBJ2-5, with 10 bases matching TRBD2. CDR1 and CDR2 from the germline V gene are SGHVS and FQNEAQ. The trim removed 5 bases at V and 4 bases at J, leaving 7 bases unmatched. The CDR3 runs to 15 residues. CDR3 DNA sequence: TGTGCCAGCAGCCCGGGACTAGCGAACCGAGAGACCCAGTACTTC. It is translated as CASSPGLANRETQYF.

The chain combines TRBV5-1 with TRBJ1-2; 10 bases match TRBD1. Germline V gene data show CDR1 as SGHRS and CDR2 as YFSETQ. V dropped 0 bases and J dropped 8; count of bases not matched to a gene: 7. CDR3 length: 15 amino acids. CDR3 protein: CASSLVPGQGDGYTF. DNA for the CDR3: TGCGCCAGCAGCTTGGTTCCAGGACAGGGGGACGGCTACACCTTC.

This chain connects TRBV2 to TRBJ2-2; 9 nucleotides line up with TRBD2. V was pared by 4 bases and J by 4 bases, with 7 bases of the junction left unmatched. Per the germline V gene, CDR1 is SNHLY and CDR2 is FYNNEI. This CDR3 is 16 amino acids long. The CDR3, as DNA: TGTGCCAGCAGTGGTCGGGCTAGCGGGACCACCGGGGAGCTGTTTTTT. It translates to CASSGRASGTTGELFF.

The chain links TRBV28 to TRBJ2-3; 12 positions agree with TRBD2. V shed 5 bases, J shed 11 bases, and the junction held 5 bases outside the gene matches. The CDR3 totals 13 residues. Per germline, CDR1 MDHEN and CDR2 SYDVKM. The DNA of the CDR3 is TGTGCCAGCAGTCTACTAGCGGGAGGAGGGCAGTATTTT. Translation: CASSLLAGGGQYF.

As to this clone: The sample has other DNA sequences that encode this CDR3 too. The DNA of the CDR3 is TGCGCCAGCAGCCTCGGACTAGGGTCCTACGAGCAGTACTTC. Amino acid sequence: CASSLGLGSYEQYF. The J gene is TRBJ2-7, the V gene TRBV5-1; 7 positions agree with TRBD2. The germline gives CDR1 SGHRS, CDR2 YFSETQ. The CDR3 extends over 14 amino acids. The trim removed 4 bases at V and 1 base at J, leaving 5 bases unmatched.

The chain combines TRBV7-3 with TRBJ1-3; 10 nucleotides line up with TRBD1. Germline CDR1 SGHTA, CDR2 FQGTGA. After removal of 2 bases from V and 7 bases from J, the junction contained 11 bases not matched to a gene. There are 17 residues in the CDR3. The chain's CDR3 is CASSLALDRGRRNTIYF. The CDR3 coding sequence is TGTGCCAGCAGCTTAGCCCTCGACAGGGGGCGAAGGAACACCATATATTTT.